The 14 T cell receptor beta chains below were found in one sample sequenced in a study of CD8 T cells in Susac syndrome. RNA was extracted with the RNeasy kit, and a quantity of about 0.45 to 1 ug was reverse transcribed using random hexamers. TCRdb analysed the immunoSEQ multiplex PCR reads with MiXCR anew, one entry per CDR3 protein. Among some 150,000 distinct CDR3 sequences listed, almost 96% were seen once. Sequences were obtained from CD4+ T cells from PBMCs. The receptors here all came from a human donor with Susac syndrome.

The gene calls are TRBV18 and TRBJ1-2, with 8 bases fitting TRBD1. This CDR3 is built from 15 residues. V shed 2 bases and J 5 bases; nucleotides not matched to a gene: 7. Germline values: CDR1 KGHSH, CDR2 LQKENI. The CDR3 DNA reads TGTGCCAGCTCACCAACCAGGGGGCGCGAATATGGCTACACCTTC. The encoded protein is CASSPTRGREYGYTF.

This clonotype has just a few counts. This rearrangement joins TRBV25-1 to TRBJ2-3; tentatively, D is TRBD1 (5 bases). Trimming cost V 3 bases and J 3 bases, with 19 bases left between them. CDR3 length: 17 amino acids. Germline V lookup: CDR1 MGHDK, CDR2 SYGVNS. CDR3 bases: TGTGCCAGCAGTGACGCCAGACAGTCTGGTAGTACAGATACGCAGTATTTT. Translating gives CASSDARQSGSTDTQYF.

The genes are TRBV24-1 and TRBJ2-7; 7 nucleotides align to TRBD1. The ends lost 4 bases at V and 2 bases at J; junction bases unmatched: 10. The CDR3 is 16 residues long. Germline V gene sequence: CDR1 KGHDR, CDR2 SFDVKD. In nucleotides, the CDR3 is TGTGCCACCAGTGAACCCCCGGGACAGAGGGCCTACGAGCAGTACTTC. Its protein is CATSEPPGQRAYEQYF.

In DNA form, the CDR3 reads TGTGCCAGCAGTTTAAGCGGGACCCCCTACGAGCAGTACTTC. It specifies CASSLSGTPYEQYF. This rearrangement joins TRBV28 to TRBJ2-7; 7 positions match TRBD2. The CDR3 totals 14 residues. Unmatched junction bases numbered 3, after V lost 2 bases and J lost 2 bases. CDR1 and CDR2 (germline): MDHEN, SYDVKM.

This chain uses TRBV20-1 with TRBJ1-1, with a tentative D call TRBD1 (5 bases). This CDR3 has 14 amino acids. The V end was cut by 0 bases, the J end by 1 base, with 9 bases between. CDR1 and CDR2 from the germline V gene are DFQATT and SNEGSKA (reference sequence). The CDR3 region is CSAREGVGNTEAFF. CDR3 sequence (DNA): TGCAGTGCTAGAGAAGGGGTAGGGAACACTGAAGCTTTCTTT.

CDR3 coding DNA: TGTGCCAGCAGCAAAGGCCCAGGGCTAGCGGGAGGCTACGAGCAGTACTTC. The encoded protein is CASSKGPGLAGGYEQYF. This chain joins TRBV21-1 and TRBJ2-7; the D segment call TRBD2 is taken from the table without a DNA check. TRBV21-1 is a listed pseudogene. This CDR3 has 17 amino acids.

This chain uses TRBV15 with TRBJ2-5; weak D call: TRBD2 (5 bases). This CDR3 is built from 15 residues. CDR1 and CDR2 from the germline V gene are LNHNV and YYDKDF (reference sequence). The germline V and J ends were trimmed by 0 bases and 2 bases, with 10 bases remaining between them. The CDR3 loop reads CATSRDLRDQETQYF. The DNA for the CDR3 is TGTGCCACCAGCAGAGATCTGAGGGATCAAGAGACCCAGTACTTC.

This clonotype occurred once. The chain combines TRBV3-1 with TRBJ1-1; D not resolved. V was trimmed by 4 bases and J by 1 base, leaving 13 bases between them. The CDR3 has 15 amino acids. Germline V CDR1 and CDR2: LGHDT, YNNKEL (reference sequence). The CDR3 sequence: CASSLFSTANTEAFF. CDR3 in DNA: TGTGCCAGCAGCCTATTTAGCACAGCGAACACTGAAGCTTTCTTT.

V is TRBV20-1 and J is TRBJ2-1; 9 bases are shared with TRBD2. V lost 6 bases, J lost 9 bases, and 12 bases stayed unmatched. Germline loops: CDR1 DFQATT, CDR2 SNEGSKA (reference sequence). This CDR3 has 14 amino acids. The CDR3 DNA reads TGCAGTGCCGCGGTAGCGGGAGTGGTGGGTGAGCAGTTCTTC. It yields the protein CSAAVAGVVGEQFF.

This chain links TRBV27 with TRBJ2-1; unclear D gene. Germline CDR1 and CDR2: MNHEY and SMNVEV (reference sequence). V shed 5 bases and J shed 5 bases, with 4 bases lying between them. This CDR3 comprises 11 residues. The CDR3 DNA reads TGTGCCAGCAGTGAGAACAATGAGCAGTTCTTC. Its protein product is CASSENNEQFF.

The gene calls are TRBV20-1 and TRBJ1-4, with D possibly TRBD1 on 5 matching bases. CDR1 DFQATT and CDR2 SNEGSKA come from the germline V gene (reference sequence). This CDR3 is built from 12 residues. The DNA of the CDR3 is TGCAGGGCCGGAGGAGGGGACGAAAAACTGTTTTTT. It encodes CRAGGGDEKLFF.

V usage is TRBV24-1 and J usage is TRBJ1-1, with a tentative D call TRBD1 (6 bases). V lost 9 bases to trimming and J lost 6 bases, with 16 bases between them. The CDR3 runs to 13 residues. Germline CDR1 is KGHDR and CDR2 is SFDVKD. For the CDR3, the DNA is TGTGCCACCTCTGATGGGGGCAGCGCTGAAGCTTTCTTT. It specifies CATSDGGSAEAFF.

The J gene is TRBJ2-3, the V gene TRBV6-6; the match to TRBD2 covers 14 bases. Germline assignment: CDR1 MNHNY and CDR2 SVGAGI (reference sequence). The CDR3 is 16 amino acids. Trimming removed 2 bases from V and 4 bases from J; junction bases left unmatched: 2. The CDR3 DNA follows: TGTGCCAGCAGTTACCCGGGACTAGCGGGGGCAGATACGCAGTATTTT. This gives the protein CASSYPGLAGADTQYF.

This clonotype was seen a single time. CDR3 coding DNA: TGCGCCAGCAGCCACGAGCCTATGGGGGGCTATGGCTACACCTTC. Its translation: CASSHEPMGGYGYTF. The V gene is TRBV4-1, the J gene TRBJ1-2, with D tentatively TRBD1 (5 bases). The CDR3 is 15 amino acids. Trimming took off 3 bases at V and 4 bases at J, with 15 bases between the two ends. Germline-derived CDR1 and CDR2 are MGHRA and YSYEKL.